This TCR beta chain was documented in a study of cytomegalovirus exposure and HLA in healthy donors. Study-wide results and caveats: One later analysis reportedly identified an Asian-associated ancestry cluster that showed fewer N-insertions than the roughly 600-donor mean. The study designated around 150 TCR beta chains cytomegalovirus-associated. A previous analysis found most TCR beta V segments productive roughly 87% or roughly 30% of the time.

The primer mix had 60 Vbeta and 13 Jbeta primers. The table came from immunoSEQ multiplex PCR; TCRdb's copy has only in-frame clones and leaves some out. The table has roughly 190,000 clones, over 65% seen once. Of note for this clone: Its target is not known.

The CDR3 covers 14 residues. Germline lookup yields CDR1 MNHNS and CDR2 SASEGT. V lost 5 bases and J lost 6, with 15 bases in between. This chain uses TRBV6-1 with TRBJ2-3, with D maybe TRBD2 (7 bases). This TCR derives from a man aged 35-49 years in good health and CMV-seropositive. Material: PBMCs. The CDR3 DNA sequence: TGTGCCAGCAGTCCTGGGGGGGGCGTTGATACGCAGTATTTT. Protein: CASSPGGGVDTQYF.